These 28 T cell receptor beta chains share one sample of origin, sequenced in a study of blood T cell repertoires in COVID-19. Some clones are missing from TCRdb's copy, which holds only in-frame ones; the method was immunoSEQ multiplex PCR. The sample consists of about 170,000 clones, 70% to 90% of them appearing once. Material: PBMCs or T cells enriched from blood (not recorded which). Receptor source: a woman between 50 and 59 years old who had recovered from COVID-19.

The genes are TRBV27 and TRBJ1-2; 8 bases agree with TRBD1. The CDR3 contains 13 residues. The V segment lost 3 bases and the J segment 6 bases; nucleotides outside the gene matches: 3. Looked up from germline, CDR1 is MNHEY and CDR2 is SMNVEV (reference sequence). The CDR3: CASSFRGRDGYTF. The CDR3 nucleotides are TGTGCCAGCAGTTTCAGGGGGCGAGATGGCTACACCTTC.

As DNA, the CDR3 is TGTGCCAGCAGCGTCCAGGACAGAAACTATGGCTACACCTTC. It yields the protein CASSVQDRNYGYTF. The V call is TRBV9, the J call TRBJ1-2; TRBD1 is a possible D gene (6 bases). Germline CDR1 SGDLS, CDR2 YYNGEE. There are 14 residues in the CDR3. The germline V and J ends were trimmed by 2 bases and 2 bases, with 10 bases remaining between them.

The CDR3 spells CASSQVAGQNTEAFF. Here the CDR3 DNA reads TGTGCCAGCAGCCAGGTAGCGGGCCAGAACACTGAAGCTTTCTTT. The chain has TRBV7-9 and TRBJ1-1, with D uncertain. The length of the CDR3 is 15 residues. Trimming took 5 bases from V and 1 from J, leaving 14 bases between them. Germline loops: CDR1 SEHNR, CDR2 FQNEAQ (reference sequence).

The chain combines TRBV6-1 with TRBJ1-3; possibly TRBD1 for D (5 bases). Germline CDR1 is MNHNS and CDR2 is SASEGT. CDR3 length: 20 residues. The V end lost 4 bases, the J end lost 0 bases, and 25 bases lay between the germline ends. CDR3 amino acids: CASSVPGYLVGASSGNTIYF. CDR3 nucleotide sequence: TGTGCCAGCAGTGTCCCAGGGTATCTAGTTGGGGCGAGCTCTGGAAACACCATATATTTT.

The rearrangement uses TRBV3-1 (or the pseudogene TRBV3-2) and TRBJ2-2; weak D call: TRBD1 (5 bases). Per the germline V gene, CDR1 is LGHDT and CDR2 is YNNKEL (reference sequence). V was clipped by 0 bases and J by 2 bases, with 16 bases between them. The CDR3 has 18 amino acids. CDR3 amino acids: CASSQEVSQTANTGELFF. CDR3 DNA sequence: TGTGCCAGCAGCCAAGAAGTCTCACAGACAGCCAACACCGGGGAGCTGTTTTTT.

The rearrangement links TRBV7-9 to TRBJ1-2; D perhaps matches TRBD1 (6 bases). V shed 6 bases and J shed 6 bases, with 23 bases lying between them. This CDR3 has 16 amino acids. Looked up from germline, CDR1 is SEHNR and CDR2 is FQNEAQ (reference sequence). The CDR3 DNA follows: TGTGCCAGCAGAAGAACTGGCCGGGGGGCGGAGGATGGCTACACCTTC. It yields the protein CASRRTGRGAEDGYTF.

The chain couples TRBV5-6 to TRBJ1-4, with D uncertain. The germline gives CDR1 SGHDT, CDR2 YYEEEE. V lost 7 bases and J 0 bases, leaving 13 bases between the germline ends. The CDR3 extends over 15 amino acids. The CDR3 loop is CASSPRVTTNEKLFF. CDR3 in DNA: TGTGCCAGCTCCCCCCGGGTTACAACTAATGAAAAACTGTTTTTT.

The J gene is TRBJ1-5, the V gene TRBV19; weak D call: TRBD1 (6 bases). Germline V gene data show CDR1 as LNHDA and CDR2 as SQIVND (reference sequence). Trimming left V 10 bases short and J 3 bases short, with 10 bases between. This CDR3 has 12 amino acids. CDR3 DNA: TGTGCCACTAGGACAGACAATCAGCCCCAGCATTTT. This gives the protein CATRTDNQPQHF.

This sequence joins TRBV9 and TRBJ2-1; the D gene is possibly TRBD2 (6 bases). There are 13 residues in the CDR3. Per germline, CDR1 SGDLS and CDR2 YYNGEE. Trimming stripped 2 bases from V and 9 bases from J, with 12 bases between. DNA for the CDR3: TGTGCCAGCAGCGTGGTGGGAGCGGGTGAGCAGTTCTTC. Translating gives CASSVVGAGEQFF.

In DNA, the CDR3 is TGTGCCAGCAGCTCCCCCCCGACAGATACGCAGTATTTT. Amino acids: CASSSPPTDTQYF. The chain combines TRBV11-3 with TRBJ2-3; D unclear. This CDR3 has 13 amino acids. Trimming took off 4 bases at V and 3 bases at J, with 8 bases between the two ends. Germline-derived CDR1 and CDR2 are SGHNT and YENEEA.

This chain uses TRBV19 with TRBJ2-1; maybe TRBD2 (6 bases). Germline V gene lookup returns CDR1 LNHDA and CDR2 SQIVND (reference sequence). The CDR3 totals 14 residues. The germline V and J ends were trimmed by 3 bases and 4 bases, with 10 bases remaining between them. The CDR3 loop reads CASSISSGYNEQFF. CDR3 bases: TGTGCCAGTAGTATCTCCAGCGGGTACAATGAGCAGTTCTTC.

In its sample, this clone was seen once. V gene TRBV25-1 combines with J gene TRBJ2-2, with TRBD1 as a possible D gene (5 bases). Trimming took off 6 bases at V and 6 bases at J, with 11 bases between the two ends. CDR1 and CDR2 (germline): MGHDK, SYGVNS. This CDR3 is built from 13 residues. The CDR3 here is CASSPLGAGELFF. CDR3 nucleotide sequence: TGTGCCAGCAGCCCTCTAGGGGCCGGGGAGCTGTTTTTT.

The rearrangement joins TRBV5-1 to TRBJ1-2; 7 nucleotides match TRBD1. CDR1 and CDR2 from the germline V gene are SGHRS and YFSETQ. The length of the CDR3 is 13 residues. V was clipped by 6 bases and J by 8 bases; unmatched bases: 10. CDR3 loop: CASTMEGAPGYTF. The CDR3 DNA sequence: TGCGCCAGCACCATGGAGGGGGCACCCGGCTACACCTTC.

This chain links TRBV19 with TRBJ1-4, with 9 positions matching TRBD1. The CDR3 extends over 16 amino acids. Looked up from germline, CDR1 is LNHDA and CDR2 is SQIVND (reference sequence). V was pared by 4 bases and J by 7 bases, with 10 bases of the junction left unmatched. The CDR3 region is CASSRRTGQGFEKLFF. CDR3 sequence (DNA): TGTGCCAGTAGTAGAAGAACGGGACAGGGATTTGAAAAACTGTTTTTT.

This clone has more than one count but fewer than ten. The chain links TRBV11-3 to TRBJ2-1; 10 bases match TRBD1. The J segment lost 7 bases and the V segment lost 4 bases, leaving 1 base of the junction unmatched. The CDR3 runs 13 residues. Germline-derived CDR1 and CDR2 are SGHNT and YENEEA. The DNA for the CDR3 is TGTGCCAGCAGCTGGACAGGGGGGAATGAGCAGTTCTTC. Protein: CASSWTGGNEQFF.

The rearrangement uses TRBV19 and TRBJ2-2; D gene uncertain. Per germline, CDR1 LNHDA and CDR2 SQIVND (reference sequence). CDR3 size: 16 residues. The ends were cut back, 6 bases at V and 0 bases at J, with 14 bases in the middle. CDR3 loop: CASRSDKIANTGELFF. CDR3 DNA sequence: TGTGCCAGTAGGAGTGACAAAATAGCGAACACCGGGGAGCTGTTTTTT.

As DNA, the CDR3 is TGTGCCAGCAGCCAAGATCAGGGAGCGGGGGGTCAAGAGACCCAGTACTTC. It translates to CASSQDQGAGGQETQYF. The chain couples TRBV4-2 to TRBJ2-5, with 9 bases lining up with TRBD2. The CDR3 extends over 17 amino acids. Germline trimming cut 0 bases from V and 2 bases from J; bases unmatched to any gene: 7. Germline CDR1 and CDR2: LGHNA and YNFKEQ.

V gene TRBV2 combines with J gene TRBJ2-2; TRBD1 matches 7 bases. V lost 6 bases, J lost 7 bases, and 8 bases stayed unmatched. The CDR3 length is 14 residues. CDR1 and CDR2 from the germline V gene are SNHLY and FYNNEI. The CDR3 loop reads CASRPGGTVGELFF. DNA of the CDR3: TGTGCCAGCAGGCCAGGGGGAACGGTCGGGGAGCTGTTTTTT.

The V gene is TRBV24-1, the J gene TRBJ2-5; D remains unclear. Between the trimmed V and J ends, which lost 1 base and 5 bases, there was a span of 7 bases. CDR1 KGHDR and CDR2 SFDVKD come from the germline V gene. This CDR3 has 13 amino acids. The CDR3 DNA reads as TGTGCCACCAGTGATTTTGACGGGGAGACCCAGTACTTC. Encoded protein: CATSDFDGETQYF.

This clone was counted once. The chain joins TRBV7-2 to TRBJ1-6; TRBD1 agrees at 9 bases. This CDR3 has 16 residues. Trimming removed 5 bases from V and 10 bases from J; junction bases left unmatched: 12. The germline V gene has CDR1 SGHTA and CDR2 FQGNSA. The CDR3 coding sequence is TGTGCCAGCAGCCCGTTGGTACAGGGGGCTTGGTCACCCCTCCACTTT. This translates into CASSPLVQGAWSPLHF.

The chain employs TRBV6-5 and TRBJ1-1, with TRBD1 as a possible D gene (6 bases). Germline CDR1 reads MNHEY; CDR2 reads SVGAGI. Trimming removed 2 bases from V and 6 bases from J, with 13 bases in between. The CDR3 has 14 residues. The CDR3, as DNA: TGTGCCAGCAGTTACGGAAACAGGGTTTCTGAAGCTTTCTTT. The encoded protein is CASSYGNRVSEAFF.

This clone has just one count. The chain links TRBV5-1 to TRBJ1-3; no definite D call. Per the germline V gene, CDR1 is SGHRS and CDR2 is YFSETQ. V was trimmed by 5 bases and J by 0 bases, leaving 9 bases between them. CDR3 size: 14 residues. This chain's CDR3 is CASSTEYSGNTIYF. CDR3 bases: TGCGCCAGCAGTACAGAGTACTCTGGAAACACCATATATTTT.

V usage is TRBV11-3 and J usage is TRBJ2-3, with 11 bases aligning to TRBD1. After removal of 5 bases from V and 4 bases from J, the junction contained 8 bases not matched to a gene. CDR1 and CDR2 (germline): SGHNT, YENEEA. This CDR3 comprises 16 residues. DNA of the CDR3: TGTGCCAGCAGCCCTTGGGGGGGACAGGGGGCAGATACGCAGTATTTT. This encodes CASSPWGGQGADTQYF.

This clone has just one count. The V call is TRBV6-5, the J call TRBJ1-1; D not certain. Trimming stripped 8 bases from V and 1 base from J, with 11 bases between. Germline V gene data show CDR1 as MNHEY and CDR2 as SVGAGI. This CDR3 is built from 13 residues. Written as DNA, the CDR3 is TGTGCCAGCGCCGAGTACTCGAACACTGAAGCTTTCTTT. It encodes CASAEYSNTEAFF.

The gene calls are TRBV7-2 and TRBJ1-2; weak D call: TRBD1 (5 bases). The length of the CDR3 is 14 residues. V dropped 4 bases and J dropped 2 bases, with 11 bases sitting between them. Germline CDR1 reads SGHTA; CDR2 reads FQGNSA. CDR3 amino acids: CASSSPRQNYGYTF. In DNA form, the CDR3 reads TGTGCCAGCAGCTCGCCCCGACAGAACTATGGCTACACCTTC.

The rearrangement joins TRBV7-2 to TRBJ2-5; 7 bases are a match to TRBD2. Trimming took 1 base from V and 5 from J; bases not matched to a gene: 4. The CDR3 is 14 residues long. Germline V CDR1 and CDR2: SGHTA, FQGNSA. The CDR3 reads CASSLGGGDETQYF. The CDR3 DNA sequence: TGTGCCAGCAGCTTAGGTGGGGGGGACGAGACCCAGTACTTC.

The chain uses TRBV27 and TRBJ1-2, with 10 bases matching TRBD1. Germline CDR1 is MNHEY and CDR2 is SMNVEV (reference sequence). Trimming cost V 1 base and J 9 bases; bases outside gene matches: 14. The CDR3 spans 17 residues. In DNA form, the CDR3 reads TGTGCCAGCAGTTTATTTGGGACAGGGGCCCGTAGGTCGAGCTACACCTTC. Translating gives CASSLFGTGARRSSYTF.

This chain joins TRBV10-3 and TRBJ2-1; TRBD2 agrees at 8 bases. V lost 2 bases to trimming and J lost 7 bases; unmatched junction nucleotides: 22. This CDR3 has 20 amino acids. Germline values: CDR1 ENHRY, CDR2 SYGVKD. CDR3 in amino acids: CAISEIRGAGGWGTGNEQFF. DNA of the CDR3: TGTGCCATCAGTGAGATCCGTGGCGCGGGAGGCTGGGGGACGGGTAATGAGCAGTTCTTC.